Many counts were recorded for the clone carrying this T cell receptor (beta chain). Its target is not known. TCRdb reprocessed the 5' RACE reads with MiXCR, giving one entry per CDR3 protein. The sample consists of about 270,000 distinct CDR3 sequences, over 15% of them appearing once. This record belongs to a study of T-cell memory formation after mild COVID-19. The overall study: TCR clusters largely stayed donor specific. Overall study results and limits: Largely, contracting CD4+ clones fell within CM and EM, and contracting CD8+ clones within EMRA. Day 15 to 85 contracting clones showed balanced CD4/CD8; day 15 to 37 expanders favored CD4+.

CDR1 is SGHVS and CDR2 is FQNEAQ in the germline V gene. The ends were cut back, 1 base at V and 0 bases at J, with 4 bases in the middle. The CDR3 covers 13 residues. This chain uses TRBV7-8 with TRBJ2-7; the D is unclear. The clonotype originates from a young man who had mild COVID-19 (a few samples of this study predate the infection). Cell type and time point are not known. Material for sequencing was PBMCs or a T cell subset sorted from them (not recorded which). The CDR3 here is CASSLGPSYEQYF. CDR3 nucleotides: TGTGCCAGCAGCTTAGGGCCCTCCTACGAGCAGTACTTC.